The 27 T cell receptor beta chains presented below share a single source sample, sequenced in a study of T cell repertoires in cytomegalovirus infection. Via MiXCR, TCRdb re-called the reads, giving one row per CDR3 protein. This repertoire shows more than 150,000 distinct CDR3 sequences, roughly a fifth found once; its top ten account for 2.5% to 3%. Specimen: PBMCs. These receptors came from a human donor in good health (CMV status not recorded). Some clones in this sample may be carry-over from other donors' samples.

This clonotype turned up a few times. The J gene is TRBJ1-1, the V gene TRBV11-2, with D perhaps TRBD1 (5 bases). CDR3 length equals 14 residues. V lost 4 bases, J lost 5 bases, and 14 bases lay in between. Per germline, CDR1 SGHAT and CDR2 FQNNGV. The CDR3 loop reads CASSSLGGVTEAFF. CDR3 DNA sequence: TGTGCCAGCAGCTCATTGGGGGGGGTAACTGAAGCTTTCTTT.

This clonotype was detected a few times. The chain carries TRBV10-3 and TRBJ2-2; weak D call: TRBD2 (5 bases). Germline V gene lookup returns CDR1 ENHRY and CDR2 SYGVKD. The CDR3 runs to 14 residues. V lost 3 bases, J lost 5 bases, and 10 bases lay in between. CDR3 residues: CAISEGPGTGELFF. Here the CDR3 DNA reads TGTGCCATCAGTGAAGGGCCGGGGACCGGGGAGCTGTTTTTT.

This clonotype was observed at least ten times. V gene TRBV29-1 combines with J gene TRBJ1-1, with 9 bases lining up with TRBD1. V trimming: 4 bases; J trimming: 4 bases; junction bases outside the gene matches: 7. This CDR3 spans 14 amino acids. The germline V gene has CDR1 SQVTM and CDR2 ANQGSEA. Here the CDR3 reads CSVVQGAGATEAFF. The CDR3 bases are TGCAGCGTTGTACAGGGGGCGGGGGCCACTGAAGCTTTCTTT. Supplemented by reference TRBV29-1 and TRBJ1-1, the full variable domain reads SAVISQKPSRDICQRGTSLTIQCQVDSQVTMMFWYRQQPGQSLTLIATANQGSEATYESGFVIDKFPISRPNLTFSTLTVSNMSPEDSSIYLCSVVQGAGATEAFFGQGTRLTVV.

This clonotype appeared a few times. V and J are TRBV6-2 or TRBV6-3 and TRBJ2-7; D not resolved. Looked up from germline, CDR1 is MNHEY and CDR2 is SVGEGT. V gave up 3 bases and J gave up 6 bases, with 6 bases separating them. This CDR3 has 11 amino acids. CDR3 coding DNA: TGTGCCAGCAGTTATTTAGGCGAGCAGTACTTC. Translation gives CASSYLGEQYF.

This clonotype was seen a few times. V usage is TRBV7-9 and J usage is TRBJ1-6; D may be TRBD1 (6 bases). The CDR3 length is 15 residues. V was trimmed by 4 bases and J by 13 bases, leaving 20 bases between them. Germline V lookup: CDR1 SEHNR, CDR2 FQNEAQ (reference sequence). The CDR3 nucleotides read TGTGCCAGCAGCTACGGGACACCCAACTCGGGCCCCCTCCACTTT. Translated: CASSYGTPNSGPLHF.

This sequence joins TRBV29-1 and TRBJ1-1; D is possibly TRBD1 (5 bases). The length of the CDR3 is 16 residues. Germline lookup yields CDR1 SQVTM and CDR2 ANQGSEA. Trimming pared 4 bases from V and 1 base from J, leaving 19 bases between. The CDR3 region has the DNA TGCAGCGTTGTCGTGCAGGGAACACTCCCGAACACTGAAGCTTTCTTT. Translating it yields CSVVVQGTLPNTEAFF.

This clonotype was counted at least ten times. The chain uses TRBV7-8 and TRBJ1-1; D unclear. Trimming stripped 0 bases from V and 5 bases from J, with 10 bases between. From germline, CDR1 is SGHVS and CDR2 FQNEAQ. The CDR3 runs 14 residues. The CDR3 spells CASSLAGRGTEAFF. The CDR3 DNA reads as TGTGCCAGCAGCTTAGCTGGCAGAGGGACTGAAGCTTTCTTT. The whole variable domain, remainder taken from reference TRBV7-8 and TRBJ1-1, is GAGVSQSPRYKVAKRGQDVALRCDPISGHVSLFWYQQALGQGPEFLTYFQNEAQLDKSGLPSDRFFAERPEGSVSTLKIQRTQQEDSAVYLCASSLAGRGTEAFFGQGTRLTVV.

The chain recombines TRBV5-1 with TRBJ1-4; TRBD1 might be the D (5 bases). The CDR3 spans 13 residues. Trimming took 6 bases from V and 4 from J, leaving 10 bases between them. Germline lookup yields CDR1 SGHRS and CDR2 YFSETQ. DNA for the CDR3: TGCGCCAGCAAATTACAGGATAATGAAAAACTGTTTTTT. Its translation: CASKLQDNEKLFF.

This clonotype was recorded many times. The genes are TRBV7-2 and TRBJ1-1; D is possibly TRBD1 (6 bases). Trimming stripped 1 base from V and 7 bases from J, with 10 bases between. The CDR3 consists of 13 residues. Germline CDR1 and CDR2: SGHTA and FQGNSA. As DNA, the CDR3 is TGTGCCAGCAGCTTAGATCAGGGGTTTGAAGCTTTCTTT. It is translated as CASSLDQGFEAFF.

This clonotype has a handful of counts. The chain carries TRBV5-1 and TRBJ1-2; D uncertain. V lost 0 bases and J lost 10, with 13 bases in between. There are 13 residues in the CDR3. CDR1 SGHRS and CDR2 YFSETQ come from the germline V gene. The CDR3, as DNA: TGCGCCAGCAGCTTGGGTGGGGAGTTCGACTACACCTTC. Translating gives CASSLGGEFDYTF.

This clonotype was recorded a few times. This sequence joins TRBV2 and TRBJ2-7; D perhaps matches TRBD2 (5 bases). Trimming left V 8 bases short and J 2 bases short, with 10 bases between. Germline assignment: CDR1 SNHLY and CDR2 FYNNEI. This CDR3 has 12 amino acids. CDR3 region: CASRTDTYEQYF. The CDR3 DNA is TGTGCCAGCCGGACTGATACCTACGAGCAGTACTTC.

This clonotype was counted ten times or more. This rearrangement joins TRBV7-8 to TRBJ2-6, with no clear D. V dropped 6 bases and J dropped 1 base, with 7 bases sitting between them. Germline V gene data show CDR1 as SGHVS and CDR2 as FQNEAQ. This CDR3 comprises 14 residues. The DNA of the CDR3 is TGTGCCAGCAGTTGGCAGTCTGGGGCCAACGTCCTGACTTTC. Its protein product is CASSWQSGANVLTF.

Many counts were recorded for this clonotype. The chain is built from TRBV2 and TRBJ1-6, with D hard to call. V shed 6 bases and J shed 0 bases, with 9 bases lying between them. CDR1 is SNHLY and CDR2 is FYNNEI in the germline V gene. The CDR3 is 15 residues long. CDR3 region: CASRLDVSYNSPLHF. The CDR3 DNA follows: TGTGCCAGCAGATTAGACGTCTCCTATAATTCACCCCTCCACTTT.

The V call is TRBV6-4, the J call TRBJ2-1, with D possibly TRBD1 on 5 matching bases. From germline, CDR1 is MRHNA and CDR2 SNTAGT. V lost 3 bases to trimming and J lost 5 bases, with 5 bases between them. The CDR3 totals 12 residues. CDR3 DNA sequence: TGTGCCAGCAGTGAGGGGCACAATGAGCAGTTCTTC. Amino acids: CASSEGHNEQFF.

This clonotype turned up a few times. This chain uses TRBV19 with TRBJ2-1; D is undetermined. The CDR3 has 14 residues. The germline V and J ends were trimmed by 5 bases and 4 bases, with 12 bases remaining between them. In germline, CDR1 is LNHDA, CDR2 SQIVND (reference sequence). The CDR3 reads CASSPQTNYNEQFF. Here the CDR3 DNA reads TGTGCCAGTAGTCCCCAGACAAATTACAATGAGCAGTTCTTC.

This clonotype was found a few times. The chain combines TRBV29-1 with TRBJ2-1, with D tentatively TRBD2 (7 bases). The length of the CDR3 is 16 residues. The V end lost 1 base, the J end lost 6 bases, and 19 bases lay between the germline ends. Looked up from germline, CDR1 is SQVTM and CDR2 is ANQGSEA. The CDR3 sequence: CSVEVPHGGLINEQFF. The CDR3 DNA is TGCAGCGTTGAAGTACCCCACGGGGGGCTGATCAATGAGCAGTTCTTC.

CDR3 sequence (DNA): TGTGCCAGCAGCTTCGGGACAGCCAGCGGTAATGAAAAACTGTTTTTT. Its translation: CASSFGTASGNEKLFF. V usage is TRBV7-9 and J usage is TRBJ1-4; 7 nucleotides agree with TRBD1. Per germline, CDR1 SEHNR and CDR2 FQNEAQ (reference sequence). V lost 3 bases to trimming and J lost 4 bases; unmatched junction nucleotides: 8. The CDR3 consists of 16 residues.

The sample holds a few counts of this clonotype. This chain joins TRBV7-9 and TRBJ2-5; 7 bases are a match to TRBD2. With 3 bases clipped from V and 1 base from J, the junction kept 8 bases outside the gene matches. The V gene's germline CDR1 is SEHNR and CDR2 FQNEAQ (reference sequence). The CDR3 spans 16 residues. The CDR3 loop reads CASSLASGGVQETQYF. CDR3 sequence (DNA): TGTGCCAGCAGCTTGGCCAGTGGGGGGGTCCAAGAGACCCAGTACTTC.

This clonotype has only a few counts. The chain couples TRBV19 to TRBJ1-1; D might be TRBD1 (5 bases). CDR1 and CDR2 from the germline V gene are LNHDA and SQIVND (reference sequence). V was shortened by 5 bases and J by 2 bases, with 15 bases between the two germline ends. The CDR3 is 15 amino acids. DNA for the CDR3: TGTGCCAGTAGTCCAAGGGGTGGTATTAACACTGAAGCTTTCTTT. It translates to CASSPRGGINTEAFF.

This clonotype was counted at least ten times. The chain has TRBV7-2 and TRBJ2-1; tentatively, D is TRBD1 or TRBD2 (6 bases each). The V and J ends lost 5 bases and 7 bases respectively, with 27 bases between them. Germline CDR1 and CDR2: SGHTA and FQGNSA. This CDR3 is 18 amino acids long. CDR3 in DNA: TGTGCCAGCAGCCCTCAGGCCGGGGGCCCGGGATTAGGGAATGAGCAGTTCTTC. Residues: CASSPQAGGPGLGNEQFF.

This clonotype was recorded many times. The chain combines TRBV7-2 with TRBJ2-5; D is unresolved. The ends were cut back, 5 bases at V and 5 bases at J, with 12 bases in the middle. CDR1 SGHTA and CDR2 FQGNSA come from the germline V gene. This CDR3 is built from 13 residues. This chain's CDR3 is CASSRTPGETQYF. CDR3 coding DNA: TGTGCCAGCAGCCGGACCCCGGGTGAGACCCAGTACTTC.

CDR3 nucleotides: TGCAGTGCTCTTCAAGGAACCTCTGGAAACACCATATATTTT. Protein: CSALQGTSGNTIYF. The chain links TRBV20-1 to TRBJ1-3; D is uncertain. The germline V gene has CDR1 DFQATT and CDR2 SNEGSKA (reference sequence). Trimming removed 5 bases at V and 0 bases at J, with 11 bases between. CDR3 length: 14 amino acids.

CDR3 DNA sequence: TGTGCCAGCAGCGCCCAGCGGGCGTACCAAGAGACCCAGTACTTC. Encoded protein: CASSAQRAYQETQYF. This sequence joins TRBV3-1 and TRBJ2-5, with D maybe TRBD2 (6 bases). V gave up 5 bases and J gave up 0 bases, with 13 bases separating them. The germline V gene has CDR1 LGHDT and CDR2 YNNKEL (reference sequence). There are 15 residues in the CDR3.

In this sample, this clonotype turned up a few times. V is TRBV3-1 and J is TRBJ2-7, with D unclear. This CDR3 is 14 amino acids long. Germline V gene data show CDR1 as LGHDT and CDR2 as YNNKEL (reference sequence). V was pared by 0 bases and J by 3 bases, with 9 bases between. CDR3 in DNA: TGTGCCAGCAGCCAAGACCTCTACGGCTACGAGCAGTACTTC. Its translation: CASSQDLYGYEQYF.

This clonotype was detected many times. This CDR3 reads CASSPENFRDRGTDTQYF. CDR3 bases: TGCGCCAGCAGCCCAGAAAACTTCCGGGACAGGGGCACAGATACGCAGTATTTT. The chain links TRBV4-1 to TRBJ2-3; 9 bases align to TRBD1. The CDR3 spans 18 residues. V lost 4 bases, J lost 1 base, and 12 bases stayed unmatched. Per the germline V gene, CDR1 is MGHRA and CDR2 is YSYEKL.

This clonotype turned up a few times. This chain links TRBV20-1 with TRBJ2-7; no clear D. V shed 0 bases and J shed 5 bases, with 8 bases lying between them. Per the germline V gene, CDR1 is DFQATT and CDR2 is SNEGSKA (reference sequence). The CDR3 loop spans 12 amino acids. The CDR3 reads CSARDRSHEQYF. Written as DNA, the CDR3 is TGCAGTGCTAGAGATAGGAGCCACGAGCAGTACTTC.

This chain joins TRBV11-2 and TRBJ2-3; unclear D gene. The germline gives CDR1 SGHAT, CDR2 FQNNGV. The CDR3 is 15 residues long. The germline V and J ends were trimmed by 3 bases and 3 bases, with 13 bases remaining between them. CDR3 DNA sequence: TGTGCCAGCAGCTTCCGGGCGAGGTATACAGATACGCAGTATTTT. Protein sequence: CASSFRARYTDTQYF.